Shown below are 3 T cell receptor beta chains from a single sample sequenced in a study of shared clonotypes between healthy human individuals. Assay used: immunoSEQ multiplex PCR; TCRdb lists only in-frame clones, some missing. The sample gives 550,000 to 800,000 clones, roughly 70% of which show up once; approximately 1.6% is in the top ten. The sample consisted of memory CD4+ T cells sorted from blood. Subset denoted: CD45RA-negative fraction. The receptors come from a woman aged 30 to 39 in good health.

Worth noting for this clone: A much larger clonotype is one base distant, so this may be a read error. The J gene is TRBJ2-2, the V gene TRBV5-1, with TRBD1 matching over 7 bases. The CDR3 is made up of 14 amino acids. The germline CDR1 and CDR2 sequences are SGHRS and YFSETQ. The V gene end was trimmed by 1 base and the J gene end by 3 bases; junction bases not matched to a gene: 0. The CDR3 protein is CASSLQGDTGELFF. The CDR3 DNA reads as TGCGCCAGCAGCTTGCAGGGGGACACCGGGGAGCTGTTTTTT.

This clone was found a few times. This chain joins TRBV19 and TRBJ1-5, with D tentatively TRBD1 (5 bases). CDR1 and CDR2 (germline): LNHDA, SQIVND (reference sequence). The CDR3 covers 13 residues. Deletions cut 10 bases from V and 3 bases from J, with 13 bases between. CDR3 in amino acids: CATSGHYNQPQHF. The CDR3 bases are TGTGCCACATCAGGGCACTACAATCAGCCCCAGCATTTT.

The chain combines TRBV5-6 with TRBJ2-7; 8 bases map to TRBD1. Germline CDR1 SGHDT, CDR2 YYEEEE. This CDR3 comprises 14 residues. The trim removed 7 bases at V and 0 bases at J, leaving 6 bases unmatched. CDR3: CASRRTGFSYEQYF. The CDR3 DNA reads TGTGCCAGCCGAAGGACAGGGTTCTCCTACGAGCAGTACTTC.